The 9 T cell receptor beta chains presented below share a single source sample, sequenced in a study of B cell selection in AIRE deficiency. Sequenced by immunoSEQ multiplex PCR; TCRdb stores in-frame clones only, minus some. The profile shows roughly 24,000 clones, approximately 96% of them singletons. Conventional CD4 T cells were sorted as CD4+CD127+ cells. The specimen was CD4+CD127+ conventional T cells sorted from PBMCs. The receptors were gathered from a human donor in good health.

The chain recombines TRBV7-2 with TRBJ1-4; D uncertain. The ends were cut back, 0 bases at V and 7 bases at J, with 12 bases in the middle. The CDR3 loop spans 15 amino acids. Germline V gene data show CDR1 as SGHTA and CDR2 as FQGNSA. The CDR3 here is CASSLARVGGEKLFF. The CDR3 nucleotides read TGTGCCAGCAGCTTAGCGCGGGTGGGTGGTGAAAAACTGTTTTTT.

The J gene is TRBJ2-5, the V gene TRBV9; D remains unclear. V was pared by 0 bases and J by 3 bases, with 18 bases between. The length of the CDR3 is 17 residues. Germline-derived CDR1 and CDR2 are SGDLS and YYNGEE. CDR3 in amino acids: CASSVGGSSLGEETQYF. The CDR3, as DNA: TGTGCCAGCAGCGTAGGGGGATCGAGCCTTGGGGAAGAGACCCAGTACTTC.

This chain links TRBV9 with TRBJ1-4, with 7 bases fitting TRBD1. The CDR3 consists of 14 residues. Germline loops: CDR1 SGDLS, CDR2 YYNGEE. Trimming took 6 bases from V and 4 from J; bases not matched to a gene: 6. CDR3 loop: CASTKGALNEKLFF. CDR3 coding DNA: TGTGCCAGCACGAAGGGGGCCCTTAATGAAAAACTGTTTTTT.

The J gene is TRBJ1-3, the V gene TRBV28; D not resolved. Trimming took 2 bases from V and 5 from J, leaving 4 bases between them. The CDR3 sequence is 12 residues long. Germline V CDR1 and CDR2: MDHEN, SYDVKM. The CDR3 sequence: CASSLTRNTIYF. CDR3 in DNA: TGTGCCAGCAGTTTAACGAGAAACACCATATATTTT. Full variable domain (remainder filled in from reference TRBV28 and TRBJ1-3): DVKVTQSSRYLVKRTGEKVFLECVQDMDHENMFWYRQDPGLGLRLIYFSYDVKMKEKGDIPEGYSVSREKKERFSLILESASTNQTSMYLCASSLTRNTIYFGEGSWLTVV.

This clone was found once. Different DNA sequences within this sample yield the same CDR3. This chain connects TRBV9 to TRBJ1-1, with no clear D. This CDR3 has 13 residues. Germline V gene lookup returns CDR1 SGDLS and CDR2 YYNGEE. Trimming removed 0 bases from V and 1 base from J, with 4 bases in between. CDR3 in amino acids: CASSVGANTEAFF. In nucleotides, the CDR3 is TGTGCCAGCAGCGTAGGCGCGAACACTGAAGCTTTCTTT.

This CDR3 reads CASSPTGNYGYTF. The CDR3 DNA reads as TGTGCCAGCAGCCCCACAGGGAACTATGGCTACACCTTC. V is TRBV7-2 and J is TRBJ1-2, with D possibly matching TRBD1 (6 bases). V was pared by 5 bases and J by 2 bases, with 9 bases between. Germline V gives CDR1 SGHTA, CDR2 FQGNSA. The CDR3 contains 13 residues.

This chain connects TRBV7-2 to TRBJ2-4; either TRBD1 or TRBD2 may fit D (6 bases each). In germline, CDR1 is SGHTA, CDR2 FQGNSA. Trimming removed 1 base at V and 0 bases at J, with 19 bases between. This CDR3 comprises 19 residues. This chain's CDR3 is CASSLVGGANSVAKNIQYF. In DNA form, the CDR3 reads TGTGCCAGCAGCTTAGTGGGGGGCGCTAATTCCGTAGCCAAAAACATTCAGTACTTC.

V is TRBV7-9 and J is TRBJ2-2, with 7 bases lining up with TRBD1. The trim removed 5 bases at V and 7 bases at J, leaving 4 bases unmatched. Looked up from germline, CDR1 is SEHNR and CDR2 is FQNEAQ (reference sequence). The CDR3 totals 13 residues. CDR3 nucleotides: TGTGCCAGCAGCATAGGGGGCGTCGGGGAGCTGTTTTTT. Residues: CASSIGGVGELFF.

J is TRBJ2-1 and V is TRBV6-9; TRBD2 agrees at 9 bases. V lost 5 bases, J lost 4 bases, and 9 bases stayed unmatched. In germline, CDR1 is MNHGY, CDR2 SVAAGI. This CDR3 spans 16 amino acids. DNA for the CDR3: TGTGCCAGCAGTGTAAACCAGCGGGGGGAATACAATGAGCAGTTCTTC. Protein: CASSVNQRGEYNEQFF.